The rows below give T cell receptor beta chains drawn from one sample of a study of Ad26.COV2.S vaccination and SARS-CoV-2 variants. Repertoires were generated with immunoSEQ multiplex PCR, while TCRdb's copy carries only in-frame clones and drops some. The sample includes more than 300,000 clones, roughly 89% of them seen just once. The specimen comprised peripheral blood, sampled in a trial of Ad26.COV2.S vaccine versus placebo. Every receptor here comes from a person between 18 and 59 years old who received the Ad26.COV2.S COVID-19 vaccine or a placebo. The CDR3 runs from the conserved cysteine through the conserved F or W. A D gene is named only where the DNA matches it firmly. Clone size is stated in some rows and not others, as once, few, many or a class when expanded.

D gene | clone size | J gene | V gene | CDR3 protein | CDR3 DNA
TRBD1 | . | TRBJ1-2 | TRBV7-2 | CASSGQGDGYTF | TGTGCCAGCAGCGGACAGGGGGATGGCTACACCTTC
. | . | TRBJ1-1 | TRBV5-1 | CASSVTANTEAFF | TGCGCCAGCAGCGTCACAGCGAACACTGAAGCTTTCTTT
TRBD1 | . | TRBJ1-2 | TRBV5-6 | CASSLQGAFYGYTF | TGTGCCAGCAGCCTACAGGGGGCTTTCTATGGCTACACCTTC
. | . | TRBJ1-2 | TRBV5-6 | CASSLEILGANYGYTF | TGTGCCAGCAGCTTGGAAATACTGGGCGCGAACTATGGCTACACCTTC
TRBD1 | . | TRBJ1-1 | TRBV5-1 | CASSPAARGDTEAFF | TGCGCCAGCAGCCCGGCGGCCAGGGGGGACACTGAAGCTTTCTTT
. | . | TRBJ1-1 | TRBV20-1 | CSASSAGGVETDFAAFF | TGCAGTGCTAGTTCCGCCGGGGGAGTGGAAACTGATTTTGCGGCTTTCTTT
TRBD1 | . | TRBJ1-5 | TRBV7-9 | CASSPAGTGDQPQHF | TGTGCCAGCAGCCCTGCGGGGACAGGGGATCAGCCCCAGCATTTT
. | . | TRBJ1-1 | TRBV24-1 | CATSGANTEAFF | TGTGCCACCAGTGGGGCGAACACTGAAGCTTTCTTT
. | . | TRBJ1-5 | TRBV19 | CASSPRGSANQPQHF | TGTGCCAGTAGTCCTCGGGGGAGTGCTAATCAGCCCCAGCATTTT
. | . | TRBJ1-1 | TRBV6-4 | CASREQGRDTEAFF | TGTGCCAGCAGAGAACAGGGCAGGGACACTGAAGCTTTCTTT
. | . | TRBJ1-5 | TRBV15 | CATSSGRVPIGAQHF | TGTGCCACCAGCAGCGGGAGGGTACCGATCGGGGCCCAGCATTTT
TRBD1 | . | TRBJ1-4 | TRBV28 | CASSFRQGADINEKLFF | TGTGCCAGCAGTTTTCGCCAGGGGGCTGATATTAATGAAAAACTGTTTTTT
TRBD1 | . | TRBJ2-7 | TRBV10-3 | CAIGGGDRGSPTRYEQYF | TGTGCCATCGGTGGAGGGGACAGGGGTTCTCCTACCCGCTACGAGCAGTACTTC
TRBD1 | . | TRBJ2-2 | TRBV5-1 | CASSEGQGMVTGELFF | TGCGCCAGCAGCGAAGGACAGGGGATGGTCACCGGGGAGCTGTTTTTT
TRBD1 | . | TRBJ2-5 | TRBV5-1 | CASSLSGTGRETQYF | TGCGCCAGCAGCTTATCCGGGACAGGGCGAGAGACCCAGTACTTC
. | once | TRBJ2-3 | TRBV7-2 | CASSLQIGSRDTQYF | TGTGCCAGCAGCTTACAAATTGGGTCAAGAGATACGCAGTATTTT
TRBD1 | . | TRBJ1-5 | TRBV28 | CASSSGQVYSNQPQHF | TGTGCCAGCAGTTCAGGACAGGTGTATAGCAATCAGCCCCAGCATTTT
. | once | TRBJ1-5 | TRBV5-4 | CASSPAPNQPQHF | TGTGCCAGCAGCCCCGCCCCTAATCAGCCCCAGCATTTT
. | . | TRBJ1-1 | TRBV5-6 | CASSDVNTEAFF | TGTGCCAGCAGCGACGTAAACACTGAAGCTTTCTTT
. | . | TRBJ2-7 | TRBV29-1 | CSVMEELYYEQYF | TGCAGCGTTATGGAAGAGCTTTACTACGAGCAGTACTTC
TRBD1 | . | TRBJ2-3 | TRBV27 | CASSLMTGDFTDTQYF | TGTGCCAGCAGCCTGATGACAGGGGACTTCACAGATACGCAGTATTTT
TRBD1 | once | TRBJ2-2 | TRBV11-2 | CASSPRTGGDTGELFF | TGTGCCAGCAGCCCTAGGACAGGGGGCGACACCGGGGAGCTGTTTTTT
. | . | TRBJ1-6 | TRBV5-5 | CASSLKNTASNSPLHF | TGTGCCAGCAGCTTGAAAAATACGGCATCAAATTCACCCCTCCACTTT
. | . | TRBJ1-2 | TRBV3-1/TRBV3-2 | CASSQEGTSNYGYTF | TGTGCCAGCAGCCAGGAAGGGACTTCTAACTATGGCTACACCTTC
. | . | TRBJ1-1 | TRBV6-5 | CASRQGVANTEAFF | TGTGCCAGCAGACAAGGGGTCGCGAACACTGAAGCTTTCTTT
. | . | TRBJ1-6 | TRBV6-1 | CASSEAVQGNSPLHF | TGTGCCAGCAGTGAAGCGGTACAGGGTAATTCACCCCTCCACTTT
. | . | TRBJ2-3 | TRBV7-9 | CASSPPTDTQYF | TGTGCCAGCAGCCCCCCCACAGATACGCAGTATTTT
. | . | TRBJ2-7 | TRBV30 | CAWRGTALGEQYF | TGTGCCTGGCGCGGGACAGCCCTGGGTGAGCAGTACTTC
. | . | TRBJ2-5 | TRBV5-6 | CASSLWAGLLETQYF | TGTGCCAGCAGCTTGTGGGCAGGGCTTCTAGAGACCCAGTACTTC
. | few | TRBJ2-1 | TRBV28 | CASRTVGVNNEQFF | TGTGCCAGCAGGACCGTAGGGGTTAACAATGAGCAGTTCTTC
. | . | TRBJ2-3 | TRBV9 | CASSVAGGRWDTQYF | TGTGCCAGCAGCGTAGCCGGGGGGCGCTGGGATACGCAGTATTTT
TRBD1 | . | TRBJ2-7 | TRBV29-1 | CSPDQTGSEQYF | TGCAGCCCCGACCAGACAGGGAGCGAGCAGTACTTC
. | . | TRBJ2-5 | TRBV5-5 | CASSTLQETQYF | TGTGCCAGCAGCACCCTGCAAGAGACCCAGTACTTC
TRBD1 | . | TRBJ1-2 | TRBV19 | CASRNRGNYGYTF | TGTGCCAGTAGAAACAGGGGTAACTATGGCTACACCTTC
TRBD2 | . | TRBJ2-7 | TRBV5-5 | CASSSGTSGGYEQYF | TGTGCCAGCAGCTCCGGGACTAGCGGGGGATACGAGCAGTACTTC
. | . | TRBJ2-5 | TRBV6-1 | CASSESSLETQYF | TGTGCCAGCAGTGAGAGTAGCTTGGAGACCCAGTACTTC
. | once | TRBJ1-2 | TRBV6-6 | CASSRPDAYGYTF | TGTGCCAGCAGCCGACCTGATGCATATGGCTACACCTTC
. | . | TRBJ1-1 | TRBV5-1 | CASSLGTVNTEAFF | TGCGCCAGCAGCTTGGGAACAGTGAACACTGAAGCTTTCTTT
. | . | TRBJ2-1 | TRBV7-2 | CASSLAGREYNEQFF | TGTGCCAGCAGCTTAGCGGGACGGGAGTACAATGAGCAGTTCTTC
. | . | TRBJ2-7 | TRBV9 | CASSVAAIGLDEQYF | TGTGCCAGCAGCGTAGCTGCCATTGGGTTAGACGAGCAGTACTTC
TRBD1 | . | TRBJ2-7 | TRBV4-1 | CASSQPGQKAYEQYF | TGCGCCAGCAGCCAACCGGGACAGAAAGCCTACGAGCAGTACTTC
. | . | TRBJ1-5 | TRBV7-9 | CASSLAGGPQHF | TGTGCCAGCAGTTTGGCGGGAGGGCCCCAGCATTTT
TRBD2 | . | TRBJ2-5 | TRBV30 | CAWSGGRETQYF | TGTGCCTGGAGTGGCGGGAGAGAGACCCAGTACTTC
TRBD1 | . | TRBJ2-7 | TRBV24-1 | CATSRGQGAHEQYF | TGTGCCACCAGCAGGGGACAGGGGGCCCACGAGCAGTACTTC
. | . | TRBJ1-2 | TRBV5-4 | CASSLAAVNYGYTF | TGTGCCAGCAGCTTGGCGGCAGTTAACTATGGCTACACCTTC
. | . | TRBJ1-1 | TRBV10-1 | CASSPGGTEAFF | TGCGCCAGCAGCCCGGGTGGAACTGAAGCTTTCTTT
TRBD1 | . | TRBJ1-2 | TRBV2 | CASSGDSLGFEAGGLGYTF | TGTGCCAGCAGTGGGGACAGCCTAGGGTTTGAAGCGGGTGGCCTTGGCTACACCTTC
. | . | TRBJ1-4 | TRBV28 | CASSQGGSNEKLFF | TGTGCCAGCAGCCAGGGAGGGTCGAATGAAAAACTGTTTTTT